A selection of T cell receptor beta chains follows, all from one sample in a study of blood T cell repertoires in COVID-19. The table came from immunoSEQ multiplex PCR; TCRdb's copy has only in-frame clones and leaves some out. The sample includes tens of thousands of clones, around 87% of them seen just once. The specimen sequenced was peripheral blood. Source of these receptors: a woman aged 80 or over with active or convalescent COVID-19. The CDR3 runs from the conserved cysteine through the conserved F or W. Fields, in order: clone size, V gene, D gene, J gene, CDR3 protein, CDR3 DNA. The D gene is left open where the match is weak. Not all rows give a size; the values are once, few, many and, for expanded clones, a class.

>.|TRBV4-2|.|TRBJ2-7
CASSQEDSRYYEQYF
TGTGCCAGCAGCCAAGAAGACAGTAGATACTACGAGCAGTACTTC
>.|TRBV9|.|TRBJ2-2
CASSDMRAGELFF
TGTGCCAGCAGCGACATGAGGGCCGGGGAGCTGTTTTTT
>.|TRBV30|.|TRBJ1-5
CAWNVRGLGEDNQPQHF
TGTGCCTGGAATGTAAGAGGGTTGGGAGAGGACAATCAGCCCCAGCATTTT
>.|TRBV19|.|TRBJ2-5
CASKRTQNGETQYF
TGTGCCAGTAAGAGGACTCAAAACGGAGAGACCCAGTACTTC
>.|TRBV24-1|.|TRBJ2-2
CATSDFGMGASTGELFF
TGTGCCACCAGTGATTTTGGGATGGGGGCGTCTACCGGGGAGCTGTTTTTT
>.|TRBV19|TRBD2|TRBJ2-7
CASSIHYPLQTSGSYEQYF
TGTGCCAGTAGTATTCACTATCCCCTTCAAACTAGCGGGAGTTACGAGCAGTACTTC
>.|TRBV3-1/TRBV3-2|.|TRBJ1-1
CASSQAPPDTEAFF
TGTGCCAGCAGCCAAGCCCCTCCTGACACTGAAGCTTTCTTT
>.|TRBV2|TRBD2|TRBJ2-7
CASSDSGKILPSSYEQYF
TGTGCCAGCAGTGACAGCGGGAAGATACTACCTAGCTCCTACGAGCAGTACTTC
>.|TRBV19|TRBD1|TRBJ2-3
CASSASDRATDTQYF
TGTGCCAGTAGTGCCTCGGACAGGGCCACAGATACGCAGTATTTT
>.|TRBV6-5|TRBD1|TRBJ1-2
CASRPTGDYGYTF
TGTGCCAGCAGACCGACAGGGGACTATGGCTACACCTTC
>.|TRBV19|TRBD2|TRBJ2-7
CASSWSSGRATQYF
TGTGCCAGTAGTTGGTCTAGCGGGAGGGCGACGCAGTACTTC
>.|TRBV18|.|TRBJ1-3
CASSPPTVSSGNTIYF
TGTGCCAGCTCACCACCGACAGTGAGCTCTGGAAACACCATATATTTT
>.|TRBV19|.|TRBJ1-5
CASTATDSNQPQHF
TGTGCCAGTACGGCGACAGATAGCAATCAGCCCCAGCATTTT
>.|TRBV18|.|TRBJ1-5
CASSPRSNSNQPQHF
TGTGCCAGCTCACCGCGGTCAAATAGCAATCAGCCCCAGCATTTT
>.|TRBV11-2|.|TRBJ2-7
CASSQNRDQGLEQYF
TGTGCCAGCAGCCAAAACCGGGACCAGGGGCTCGAGCAGTACTTC
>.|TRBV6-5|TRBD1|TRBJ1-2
CASRQTGLGYTF
TGTGCCAGCAGACAGACAGGGCTTGGCTACACCTTC
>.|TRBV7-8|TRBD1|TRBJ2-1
CASSRLRTGTGNEQFF
TGTGCCAGCAGCCGCTTGCGTACCGGGACAGGCAATGAGCAGTTCTTC
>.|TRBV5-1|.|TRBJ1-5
CASSLYVGQPQHF
TGCGCCAGCAGCTTGTATGTCGGTCAGCCCCAGCATTTT
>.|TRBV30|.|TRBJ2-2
CAWSLTVTGELFF
TGTGCCTGGAGTTTGACAGTGACCGGGGAGCTGTTTTTT
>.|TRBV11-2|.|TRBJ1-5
CASSWGGQPQHF
TGTGCCAGCAGCTGGGGAGGTCAGCCCCAGCATTTT
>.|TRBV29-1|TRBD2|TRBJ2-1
CSVDRAGVGYNEQFF
TGCAGCGTCGATCGAGCGGGAGTTGGATACAATGAGCAGTTCTTC
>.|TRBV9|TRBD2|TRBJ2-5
CASSSSSGRFETQYF
TGTGCCAGCAGCTCGTCTAGCGGGAGGTTCGAGACCCAGTACTTC
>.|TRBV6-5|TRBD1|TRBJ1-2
CASSSWDRDTGYTF
TGTGCCAGCAGTTCATGGGACAGGGATACGGGCTACACCTTC
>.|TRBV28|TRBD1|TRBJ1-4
CASTQGADEKLFF
TGTGCCAGCACACAGGGGGCGGATGAAAAACTGTTTTTT
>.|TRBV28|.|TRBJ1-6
CASSLSSSRRPLHF
TGTGCCAGCAGTTTATCCTCCTCGAGGAGACCCCTCCACTTT
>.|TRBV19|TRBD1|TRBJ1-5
CASSRTGTVNQPQHF
TGTGCCAGTAGTAGAACCGGGACAGTTAATCAGCCCCAGCATTTT
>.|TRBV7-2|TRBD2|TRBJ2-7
CASSLDSGAPYEQYF
TGTGCCAGCAGCTTAGACAGCGGGGCTCCCTACGAGCAGTACTTC
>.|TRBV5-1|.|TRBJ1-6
CASSLVEGSPLHF
TGCGCCAGCAGCTTGGTTGAGGGTTCACCCCTCCACTTT
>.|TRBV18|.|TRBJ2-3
CASSPDLRGLSTDTQYF
TGTGCCAGCTCACCCGATCTCAGGGGCCTTAGCACAGATACGCAGTATTTT
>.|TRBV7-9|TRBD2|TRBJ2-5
CASSRWTSGREETQYF
TGTGCCAGCAGCCGCTGGACTAGCGGGAGGGAAGAGACCCAGTACTTC
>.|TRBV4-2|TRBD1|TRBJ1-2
CASSQADRGPPNYGYTF
TGTGCCAGCAGCCAAGCTGACAGGGGACCACCTAACTATGGCTACACCTTC
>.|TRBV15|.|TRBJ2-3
CATSRDFVPGADTQYF
TGTGCCACCAGCAGAGATTTCGTCCCCGGGGCAGATACGCAGTATTTT
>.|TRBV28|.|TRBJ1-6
CAIRPSGNSPLHF
TGTGCCATCAGGCCGTCAGGGAATTCACCCCTCCACTTT
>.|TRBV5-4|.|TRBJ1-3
CASSSRSSGGNTIYF
TGTGCCAGCAGCTCAAGGTCTAGCGGAGGAAACACCATATATTTT
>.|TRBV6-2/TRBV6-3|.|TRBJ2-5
CASSSSRGGGLETQYF
TGTGCCAGCAGCTCCTCACGGGGAGGAGGATTAGAGACCCAGTACTTC
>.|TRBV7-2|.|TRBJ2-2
CASSRDYTGELFF
TGTGCCAGCAGTCGGGACTACACCGGGGAGCTGTTTTTT
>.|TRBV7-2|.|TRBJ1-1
CASSLIGGVGSEAFF
TGTGCCAGCAGCTTAATCGGCGGGGTTGGGTCTGAAGCTTTCTTT
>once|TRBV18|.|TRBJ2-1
CASSPRVGGFDSYNEQFF
TGTGCCAGCTCACCACGGGTTGGGGGCTTTGACTCCTACAATGAGCAGTTCTTC
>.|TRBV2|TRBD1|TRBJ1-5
CASSWDRGNNQPQHF
TGTGCCAGCAGTTGGGACAGGGGAAACAATCAGCCCCAGCATTTT
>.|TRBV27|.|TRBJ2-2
CASSPKMRGPATGELFF
TGTGCCAGCAGTCCTAAAATGCGGGGGCCGGCGACCGGGGAGCTGTTTTTT
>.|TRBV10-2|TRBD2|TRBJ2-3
CASTNPLASDTQYF
TGCGCCAGCACCAATCCACTAGCGTCAGATACGCAGTATTTT
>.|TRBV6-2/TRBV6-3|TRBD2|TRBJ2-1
CASSYASGFTDEQFF
TGTGCCAGCAGTTACGCTAGCGGGTTTACGGATGAGCAGTTCTTC
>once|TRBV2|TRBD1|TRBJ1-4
CASRYRGVNEKLFF
TGTGCCAGCAGATACAGGGGGGTTAATGAAAAACTGTTTTTT
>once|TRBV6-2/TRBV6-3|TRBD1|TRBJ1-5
CASSFLQGMDSNQPQHF
TGTGCCAGCAGTTTCCTACAGGGGATGGATAGCAATCAGCCCCAGCATTTT
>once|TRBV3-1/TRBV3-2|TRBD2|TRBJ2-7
CASSQTPSGRAYEQYF
TGTGCCAGCAGCCAAACCCCTAGCGGGAGGGCCTACGAGCAGTACTTC
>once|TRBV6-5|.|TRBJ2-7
CANRRDNSYEQYF
TGTGCCAACCGACGGGACAACTCCTACGAGCAGTACTTC
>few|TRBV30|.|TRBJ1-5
CAWSTPGDQPQHF
TGTGCCTGGAGTACCCCGGGTGATCAGCCCCAGCATTTT
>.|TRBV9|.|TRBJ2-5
CASSVGAGVAETQYF
TGTGCCAGCAGCGTAGGGGCAGGGGTCGCGGAGACCCAGTACTTC
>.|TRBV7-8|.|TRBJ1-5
CASSRGGGNQPQHF
TGTGCCAGCAGCCGAGGGGGAGGCAATCAGCCCCAGCATTTT
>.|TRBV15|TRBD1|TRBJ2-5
CATSRDRGETQYF
TGTGCCACCAGCCGCGACAGGGGTGAGACCCAGTACTTC
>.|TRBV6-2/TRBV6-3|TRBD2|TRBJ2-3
CASSYSTSPYTDTQYF
TGTGCCAGCAGTTACTCGACTAGCCCTTACACAGATACGCAGTATTTT
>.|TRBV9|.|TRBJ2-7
CASSQMSGVGEQYF
TGTGCCAGCAGCCAGATGAGCGGAGTGGGCGAGCAGTACTTC
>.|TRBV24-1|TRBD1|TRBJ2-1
CATSDPRSGGNEQFF
TGTGCCACCAGTGACCCTCGGTCAGGGGGCAATGAGCAGTTCTTC
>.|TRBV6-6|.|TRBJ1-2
CASSYRGLNGYTF
TGTGCCAGCAGTTACAGAGGACTTAATGGCTACACCTTC
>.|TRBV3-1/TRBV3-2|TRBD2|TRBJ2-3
CASSDQTSGSTDTQYF
TGTGCCAGCAGCGACCAGACTAGCGGGAGCACAGATACGCAGTATTTT